Below, 8 T cell receptor beta chains from the same sample are listed, as sequenced in a study of T cell clonality in common variable immunodeficiency. Assay: immunoSEQ multiplex PCR; the TCRdb copy retains only in-frame clones and omits some. The table lists some 60,000 clones, with no singletons. The specimen was peripheral blood mononuclear cells. These receptors were obtained from a person aged 18 to 75 in good health.

This clone appeared a few times. From the germline J gene comes the end of the CDR3, since the read stops 3 residues before it. The V call is TRBV25-1, the J call TRBJ2-3; D might be TRBD2 (5 bases). Trimming took 1 base from V and 6 from J, leaving 14 bases between them. This CDR3 is built from 15 residues. Germline lookup yields CDR1 MGHDK and CDR2 SYGVNS. This CDR3 reads CASSELTGPGDTQYF. Incomplete CDR3 DNA: TGTGCCAGCAGTGAATTAACTGGACCGGGGGATACG.

This clone was recorded at least ten times. CDR3 DNA, as far as it was read: TGTGCCAGCAGTTTTTCGGTCTACAATGAG. Translated, it gives CASSFSVYNE. The entire CDR3 reads CASSFSVYNEQFF. The V call is TRBV6-2 or TRBV6-3, the J call TRBJ2-1, with D uncertain. The sequence runs out 3 residues before the end of the CDR3; the remainder is reconstructed from the germline J gene. Trimming shortened V by 4 bases and J by 3 bases, and 7 bases separated the two germline ends. This CDR3 has 13 amino acids. Germline V gene data show CDR1 as MNHEY and CDR2 as SVGEGT.

This clone occurred many times. The read finishes 3 residues shy of the CDR3 end, and the germline J gene is used to complete it. The rearrangement uses TRBV10-3 and TRBJ1-2, with 9 bases matching TRBD1. V was clipped by 6 bases and J by 6 bases; unmatched bases: 11. The CDR3 is 15 residues long. Germline CDR1 reads ENHRY; CDR2 reads SYGVKD. CDR3 bases read: TGTGCCATCAGCGCAACCGGACAGGGGATAGATGGC. It is translated as CAISATGQGIDG. The entire CDR3 protein reads CAISATGQGIDGYTF.

There are many counts of this clone. Read sequence stops 3 residues before the CDR3 end, and the germline J gene provides the missing end. The chain links TRBV4-1 to TRBJ2-7, with 9 bases aligning to TRBD1. CDR1 MGHRA and CDR2 YSYEKL come from the germline V gene. There are 18 residues in the CDR3. Losses at the gene ends were 6 bases for V and 3 bases for J; bases not matched to a gene: 18. The part of the CDR3 DNA that was read is TGCGCCAGCAGTCCCGGGACAGGGTCTTTGCCGTCCAACTACGAG. Translating it yields CASSPGTGSLPSNYE. The full CDR3 protein reads CASSPGTGSLPSNYEQYF.

This clone was found many times. The missing CDR3 end, 3 residues past where the read stops, is filled in from the germline J gene. The rearrangement uses TRBV18 and TRBJ1-1; 10 bases match TRBD1. Per germline, CDR1 KGHSH and CDR2 LQKENI. The CDR3 contains 15 residues. V lost 6 bases and J lost 0; bases outside the gene matches: 4. The CDR3 DNA, read in part, is TGTGCCAGCTCCCCCGGGACAGGGGTGAACACTGAA. Its translation: CASSPGTGVNTE. The complete CDR3 sequence is CASSPGTGVNTEAFF.

This clone was detected many times. The read terminates 3 residues before the CDR3 end, so the remaining end is supplied by the germline J gene. The rearrangement uses TRBV4-1 and TRBJ2-7, with D possibly TRBD2 on 6 matching bases. In germline, CDR1 is MGHRA, CDR2 YSYEKL. The V and J ends lost 4 bases and 4 bases respectively, with 14 bases between them. This CDR3 is built from 14 residues. CDR3 DNA, as far as it was read: TGCGCCAGCAGCCTCGACGGAGGGGATTACGAG. Its translation: CASSLDGGDYE. The CDR3 in full is CASSLDGGDYEQYF.

This clone has at least ten counts. Read sequence stops 3 residues before the CDR3 end, and the germline J gene provides the missing end. This chain connects TRBV10-3 to TRBJ2-5, with D perhaps matching TRBD1 (6 bases). Trimming cost V 0 bases and J 1 base, with 9 bases left between them. Germline lookup yields CDR1 ENHRY and CDR2 SYGVKD. The CDR3 loop spans 15 amino acids. The part of the CDR3 DNA that was read is TGTGCCATCAGTGAGTCGGGACATCCCCAAGAGACC. This codes for CAISESGHPQET. The whole CDR3 region reads CAISESGHPQETQYF.

This clone was counted many times. The CDR3 end falls 3 residues outside the read, so it is completed with the germline J gene. V and J are TRBV7-2 and TRBJ2-7, with D possibly matching TRBD1 (5 bases). This CDR3 comprises 14 residues. V lost 5 bases to trimming and J lost 4 bases, with 15 bases between them. CDR1 and CDR2 from the germline V gene are SGHTA and FQGNSA. CDR3 sequence reads: CASSDPDTFYEQYF. CDR3 bases read: TGTGCCAGCAGCGACCCGGACACATTTTACGAG.